A single sample gave rise to the 21 T cell receptor beta chains below, sequenced in a study of OX40 agonist ivuxolimab in advanced cancers. The assay was immunoSEQ multiplex PCR, and TCRdb's table has in-frame clones only and misses some. The data hold approximately 15,000 clones, with about 83% observed a single time. Sequencing was performed on CD4+ or CD8+ T cells sorted from blood, taken in a trial of the OX40 agonist ivuxolimab. Receptors originate from an adult with an advanced solid tumor such as melanoma, head and neck, liver or kidney cancer.

The gene calls are TRBV28 and TRBJ2-4, with TRBD1 matching over 8 bases. V lost 3 bases to trimming and J lost 0 bases; unmatched junction nucleotides: 10. The germline CDR1 and CDR2 sequences are MDHEN and SYDVKM. The CDR3 spans 18 residues. CDR3 residues: CASSFPGTGYQAKNIQYF. The CDR3, as DNA: TGTGCCAGCAGTTTCCCCGGGACAGGTTACCAAGCCAAAAACATTCAGTACTTC.

The chain's CDR3 is CASSYTSGSGETQYF. In nucleotides, the CDR3 is TGTGCCAGCAGCTATACTAGCGGGAGTGGTGAGACCCAGTACTTC. The V and J genes are TRBV11-2 and TRBJ2-5; 11 bases agree with TRBD2. Germline-derived CDR1 and CDR2 are SGHAT and FQNNGV. CDR3 size: 15 residues. Trimming took 4 bases from V and 5 from J; bases not matched to a gene: 6. The entire variable domain, with the rest obtained from reference TRBV11-2 and TRBJ2-5, is as follows: EAGVAQSPRYKIIEKRQSVAFWCNPISGHATLYWYQQILGQGPKLLIQFQNNGVVDDSQLPKDRFSAERLKGVDSTLKIQPAKLEDSAVYLCASSYTSGSGETQYFGPGTRLLVL.

The CDR3 loop reads CASSGDRVYEQYF. As DNA, the CDR3 is TGTGCCAGCAGTGGGGACAGAGTCTACGAGCAGTACTTC. The chain joins TRBV2 to TRBJ2-7; 7 positions agree with TRBD1. Germline CDR1 reads SNHLY; CDR2 reads FYNNEI. V was clipped by 4 bases and J by 3 bases; unmatched bases: 3. The CDR3 extends over 13 amino acids.

The CDR3, as DNA: TGTGCCAGCAGCCAAGATAGGGTTTCAGATACGCAGTATTTT. Translating gives CASSQDRVSDTQYF. The V call is TRBV14, the J call TRBJ2-3; unclear D gene. Germline CDR1 is SGHDN and CDR2 is FVKESK. V was shortened by 0 bases and J by 4 bases, with 8 bases between the two germline ends. The CDR3 sequence is 14 residues long. The whole variable domain, remainder taken from reference TRBV14 and TRBJ2-3, is EAGVTQFPSHSVIEKGQTVTLRCDPISGHDNLYWYRRVMGKEIKFLLHFVKESKQDESGMPNNRFLAERTGGTYSTLKVQPAELEDSGVYFCASSQDRVSDTQYFGPGTRLTVL.

The chain couples TRBV27 to TRBJ1-2, with D maybe TRBD1 (5 bases). Trimming stripped 2 bases from V and 5 bases from J, with 12 bases between. Looked up from germline, CDR1 is MNHEY and CDR2 is SMNVEV (reference sequence). This CDR3 region has 14 residues. CDR3 amino acids: CASSLGGKGYGYTF. The CDR3, as DNA: TGTGCCAGCAGTTTAGGAGGGAAGGGGTATGGCTACACCTTC.

J is TRBJ2-1 and V is TRBV12-5; perhaps D is TRBD1 or TRBD2 (5 bases each). The V gene lost 3 bases and the J gene lost 1 base, with 7 bases spanning the gap. There are 14 residues in the CDR3. Germline CDR1 reads LGHNT; CDR2 reads FRNRAP. The CDR3 nucleotides are TGTGCTAGTGGTTTTGAGGGGTCCTACAATGAGCAGTTCTTC. It codes for CASGFEGSYNEQFF.

This clone was counted between two and nine times. V is TRBV10-1 and J is TRBJ2-7; TRBD2 is a possible D gene (5 bases). CDR3 length: 14 amino acids. Germline values: CDR1 WNHNN, CDR2 SYGVQD (reference sequence). Trimming shortened V by 2 bases and J by 2 bases, and 10 bases separated the two germline ends. This CDR3 reads CASSEVAGTYEQYF. CDR3 nucleotides: TGCGCCAGCAGTGAGGTGGCGGGTACCTACGAGCAGTACTTC.

The V gene is TRBV6-6, the J gene TRBJ2-7; perhaps D is TRBD1 or TRBD2 (5 bases each). The V end lost 6 bases, the J end lost 4 bases, and 16 bases lay between the germline ends. Germline V CDR1 and CDR2: MNHNY, SVGAGI (reference sequence). This CDR3 comprises 14 residues. CDR3 in amino acids: CASSASKEGYEQYF. The CDR3 DNA reads TGTGCCAGCAGCGCGTCAAAAGAGGGGTACGAGCAGTACTTC.

The chain uses TRBV19 and TRBJ2-3; maybe TRBD1 (7 bases). This CDR3 spans 15 amino acids. The ends were cut back, 7 bases at V and 2 bases at J, with 16 bases in the middle. Germline V gene data show CDR1 as LNHDA and CDR2 as SQIVND (reference sequence). The CDR3 sequence: CASTPGGFVTDTQYF. CDR3 in DNA: TGTGCCAGTACCCCAGGGGGGTTTGTCACAGATACGCAGTATTTT.

This chain uses TRBV4-1 with TRBJ2-5, with 9 bases fitting TRBD2. The CDR3 runs 16 residues. V was clipped by 0 bases and J by 5 bases; unmatched bases: 7. In germline, CDR1 is MGHRA, CDR2 YSYEKL. The CDR3 nucleotides read TGCGCCAGCAGCCAAGATAAGCGGGGGGCATTTGAGACCCAGTACTTC. The encoded protein is CASSQDKRGAFETQYF.

The rearrangement uses TRBV27 and TRBJ1-5; tentatively, D is TRBD1 (6 bases). The V gene's germline CDR1 is MNHEY and CDR2 SMNVEV (reference sequence). The V and J ends lost 5 bases and 4 bases respectively, with 15 bases between them. This CDR3 is built from 15 residues. CDR3 protein: CASSPWGASNQPQHF. CDR3 DNA sequence: TGTGCCAGCAGTCCTTGGGGGGCCAGTAATCAGCCCCAGCATTTT.

The J gene is TRBJ2-1, the V gene TRBV7-3; D is unclear. Germline CDR1 and CDR2: SGHTA and FQGTGA. This CDR3 has 18 residues. Trimming left V 3 bases short and J 1 base short, with 19 bases between. The CDR3 loop is CASSLKFGGHTSYNEQFF. CDR3 nucleotide sequence: TGTGCCAGCAGCTTGAAGTTCGGCGGCCATACTTCCTACAATGAGCAGTTCTTC. Complete variable domain (other parts from reference TRBV7-3 and TRBJ2-1): GAGVSQTPSNKVTEKGKYVELRCDPISGHTALYWYRQSLGQGPEFLIYFQGTGAADDSGLPNDRFFAVRPEGSVSTLKIQRTERGDSAVYLCASSLKFGGHTSYNEQFFGPGTRLTVL.

This chain joins TRBV5-1 and TRBJ2-5, with TRBD1 as a possible D gene (5 bases). The CDR3 contains 14 residues. CDR1 is SGHRS and CDR2 is YFSETQ in the germline V gene. Trimming stripped 2 bases from V and 1 base from J, with 9 bases between. The DNA of the CDR3 is TGCGCCAGCAGCTTTGACAGAGCCCAAGAGACCCAGTACTTC. This encodes CASSFDRAQETQYF. Supplemented by reference TRBV5-1 and TRBJ2-5, the full variable domain reads KAGVTQTPRYLIKTRGQQVTLSCSPISGHRSVSWYQQTPGQGLQFLFEYFSETQRNKGNFPGRFSGRQFSNSRSEMNVSTLELGDSALYLCASSFDRAQETQYFGPGTRLLVL.

Within the sample, this clone is medium-sized (0.01 to 0.1%). The chain couples TRBV5-4 to TRBJ1-6, with TRBD1 as a possible D gene (5 bases). V gave up 6 bases and J gave up 5 bases, with 12 bases separating them. CDR1 is SGHNT and CDR2 is YYREEE in the germline V gene (reference sequence). This CDR3 contains 14 residues. DNA for the CDR3: TGTGCCAGCAAAGAGGGGCTGGATAATTCACCCCTCCACTTT. It codes for CASKEGLDNSPLHF.

The V gene is TRBV6-1, the J gene TRBJ2-3; 10 nucleotides line up with TRBD1. Germline trimming cut 0 bases from V and 4 bases from J; bases unmatched to any gene: 1. CDR3 length equals 15 residues. The germline CDR1 and CDR2 sequences are MNHNS and SASEGT. CDR3: CASSEATGGADTQYF. CDR3 coding DNA: TGTGCCAGCAGTGAAGCGACAGGGGGCGCAGATACGCAGTATTTT.

This chain links TRBV5-4 with TRBJ2-2; D is ambiguous. Between the trimmed V and J ends, which lost 0 bases and 4 bases, there was a span of 10 bases. The germline gives CDR1 SGHNT, CDR2 YYREEE (reference sequence). The CDR3 extends over 15 amino acids. Here the CDR3 DNA reads TGTGCCAGCAGCTTGGGGCTAGTTTCCACCGGGGAGCTGTTTTTT. Its protein is CASSLGLVSTGELFF.

This sequence joins TRBV7-9 and TRBJ1-1; D unclear. The CDR3 is 13 residues long. From germline, CDR1 is SEHNR and CDR2 FQNEAQ (reference sequence). Trimming took off 1 base at V and 11 bases at J, with 14 bases between the two ends. The CDR3 sequence is CASSLVSDGWAFF. The CDR3 DNA is TGTGCCAGCAGCTTAGTTTCAGATGGTTGGGCTTTCTTT. The whole variable domain, filled in from reference TRBV7-9 and TRBJ1-1, reads DTGVSQNPRHKITKRGQNVTFRCDPISEHNRLYWYRQTLGQGPEFLTYFQNEAQLEKSRLLSDRFSAERPKGSFSTLEIQRTEQGDSAMYLCASSLVSDGWAFFGQGTRLTVV.

J is TRBJ1-3 and V is TRBV5-4, with 8 nucleotides matching TRBD1. Germline V gene sequence: CDR1 SGHNT, CDR2 YYREEE (reference sequence). V lost 3 bases to trimming and J lost 0 bases; unmatched junction nucleotides: 5. CDR3 size: 16 residues. The CDR3 here is CASSWDRSDSGNTIYF. In DNA, the CDR3 is TGTGCCAGCAGCTGGGACAGGTCAGACTCTGGAAACACCATATATTTT.

V and J are TRBV4-3 and TRBJ2-5, with D perhaps TRBD2 (6 bases). This CDR3 contains 16 residues. The V end lost 0 bases, the J end lost 5 bases, and 16 bases lay between the germline ends. Germline-derived CDR1 and CDR2 are LGHNA and YSLEER. The CDR3 coding sequence is TGCGCCAGCAGCCAAGATGGAGCTACGGCGGGGGAGACCCAGTACTTC. Protein sequence: CASSQDGATAGETQYF.

The chain joins TRBV6-5 to TRBJ2-2, with 10 bases identical to TRBD1. This CDR3 region has 15 residues. The germline V gene has CDR1 MNHEY and CDR2 SVGAGI. The V segment lost 5 bases and the J segment 5 bases; nucleotides outside the gene matches: 5. The CDR3 sequence is CASSKGTGDTGELFF. The CDR3 DNA reads TGTGCCAGCAGTAAGGGGACAGGGGATACCGGGGAGCTGTTTTTT.

This rearrangement joins TRBV7-9 to TRBJ1-5; D remains unclear. Germline V gives CDR1 SEHNR, CDR2 FQNEAQ (reference sequence). V was shortened by 5 bases and J by 2 bases, with 7 bases between the two germline ends. The CDR3 runs to 13 residues. The CDR3 coding sequence is TGTGCCAGCAGCGAAATGGGCAATCAGCCCCAGCATTTT. It yields the protein CASSEMGNQPQHF.